This T cell receptor beta chain was obtained from a study of quantifying T cell responses using KT2 cells. Whole-study context: TCR alpha and beta constant-region primers primed reverse transcription of RNA. The T4 ligation step was estimated to exceed 8% efficiency under optimum conditions.

Germline lookup yields CDR1 MNHEY and CDR2 SVGEGT. This CDR3 region has 16 residues. The V gene end was trimmed by 6 bases and the J gene end by 0 bases; junction bases not matched to a gene: 8. The cDNA 3' end received a ligated oligonucleotide with a UMI. An equimolar mix of RC1.1 and RC1.2 primed the beta chain across TRBC1 and TRBC2. A single record per CDR3 protein comes from TCRdb applying MiXCR to the UMI-ligation and nested PCR reads. The table has some 43,000 distinct CDR3 sequences, around 15% seen once; the top ten hold 43%. The sequence derives from a human donor. The rearrangement links TRBV6-2 or TRBV6-3 to TRBJ2-4; 7 bases agree with TRBD1. Sequences were obtained from PBMCs spiked with cells of the T cell clone KT2. The CDR3 nucleotides are TGTGCCAGCAGAAGACAGGGAAGGGGAGCCAAAAACATTCAGTACTTC. Amino acid sequence: CASRRQGRGAKNIQYF.